The clone carrying this T cell receptor beta chain was seen only a few times. The antigen remains undetermined. These data are taken from a study of blood T cells in healthy people across ages. Findings of the study overall: It was not known whether donors were CMV positive (a possible confounder of expanded clonotype changes).

Primers used in a second PCR of about 7 to 12 cycles were a sample-barcoded 5' primer and a J-beta primer mix. TCRdb processed the 5' RACE reads anew with MiXCR; each CDR3 protein has one entry. The table records about 1.6 million distinct CDR3 sequences, roughly 32% of them present only once. From germline, CDR1 is KGHSH and CDR2 LQKENI. The CDR3 is 13 residues long. Specimen: blood. This clonotype was sampled from a woman under 40 in good health. This chain joins TRBV18 and TRBJ2-5, with TRBD1 matching over 10 bases. The J call could be wrong; TRBJ2-7 is a better fit for the DNA end. CDR3 in amino acids: CASSLRDRGEQYF. Here the CDR3 DNA reads TGTGCCAGCTCACTAAGGGACAGGGGCGAGCAGTACTTC.